Below, 25 T cell receptor beta chains from the same sample are listed, as sequenced in a study of blood T cell repertoires in COVID-19. Here immunoSEQ multiplex PCR was the method, and the copy in TCRdb shows in-frame clones only, minus some. The data contain tens of thousands of clones, roughly 84% of them singletons. Sequencing was done on a sample of peripheral blood. These receptors originate from a man aged 35-49 years with acute or convalescent COVID-19.

The rearrangement joins TRBV5-6 to TRBJ2-1, with D possibly being TRBD1 (6 bases). In germline, CDR1 is SGHDT, CDR2 YYEEEE. This CDR3 has 13 residues. V lost 0 bases and J lost 6, with 7 bases in between. Written as DNA, the CDR3 is TGTGCCAGCAGCTTGGTAGGGGGCAATGAGCAGTTCTTC. Amino acids: CASSLVGGNEQFF.

The rearrangement uses TRBV7-8 and TRBJ2-7; 7 nucleotides agree with TRBD2. The CDR3 is 15 residues long. Per germline, CDR1 SGHVS and CDR2 FQNEAQ. V trimming: 5 bases; J trimming: 4 bases; junction bases outside the gene matches: 11. As DNA, the CDR3 is TGTGCCAGCAGCCCCCCGGGGAGGGTAGGGTACGAGCAGTACTTC. It translates to CASSPPGRVGYEQYF.

The chain combines TRBV6-5 with TRBJ1-2; 8 bases map to TRBD1. The CDR3 sequence is 12 residues long. The trim removed 8 bases at V and 8 bases at J, leaving 7 bases unmatched. Germline loops: CDR1 MNHEY, CDR2 SVGAGI. The CDR3 DNA reads as TGTGCCAGCGGAGACAGGGGCCAAGGCTACACCTTC. Residues: CASGDRGQGYTF.

This clone was observed once. The chain couples TRBV5-6 to TRBJ2-1; unclear D gene. Trimming took 1 base from V and 9 from J, leaving 11 bases between them. The CDR3 is made up of 13 amino acids. CDR1 is SGHDT and CDR2 is YYEEEE in the germline V gene. The CDR3 coding sequence is TGTGCCAGCAGCTTGCAGGCAGGTGGTGAGCAGTTCTTC. Residues: CASSLQAGGEQFF.

The V and J genes are TRBV11-2 and TRBJ2-7; 8 positions agree with TRBD2. Germline V gene data show CDR1 as SGHAT and CDR2 as FQNNGV. This CDR3 region has 14 residues. Germline trimming cut 5 bases from V and 4 bases from J; bases unmatched to any gene: 7. CDR3 protein: CASSPGTSGYEQYF. The CDR3 bases are TGTGCCAGCAGCCCCGGGACTAGTGGTTACGAGCAGTACTTC.

J is TRBJ2-1 and V is TRBV7-2, with no clear D. V was shortened by 5 bases and J by 8 bases, with 7 bases between the two germline ends. CDR3 size: 11 residues. The V gene's germline CDR1 is SGHTA and CDR2 FQGNSA. DNA for the CDR3: TGTGCCAGCAGCCTCCTAGATGAGCAGTTCTTC. Translated, it gives CASSLLDEQFF.

The chain combines TRBV30 with TRBJ1-6; D unresolved. Germline V CDR1 and CDR2: GTSNPN, SVGIG (reference sequence). Trimming shortened V by 6 bases and J by 10 bases, and 16 bases separated the two germline ends. The CDR3 has 13 residues. Written as DNA, the CDR3 is TGTGCCTGCCGGAGGGCAGCGGAGTCACCCCTCCACTTT. This encodes CACRRAAESPLHF.

This chain links TRBV29-1 with TRBJ1-1; TRBD1 matches 7 bases. Germline assignment: CDR1 SQVTM and CDR2 ANQGSEA. This CDR3 is built from 13 residues. J lost 7 bases, V lost 5 bases, and 10 bases had no gene match. The CDR3 bases are TGCAGCGTTACGACAGGGAATACTGTTGAAGCTTTCTTT. It translates to CSVTTGNTVEAFF.

The V call is TRBV5-6, the J call TRBJ1-5; a possible D gene is TRBD1 (6 bases). V gave up 4 bases and J gave up 7 bases, with 15 bases separating them. The CDR3 covers 14 residues. Germline CDR1 is SGHDT and CDR2 is YYEEEE. CDR3 sequence (DNA): TGTGCCAGCAGCCTCCAGGGGACGGGGCAGCCCCAGCATTTT. The encoded protein is CASSLQGTGQPQHF.

Details on this clone: Without the conserved terminal phenylalanine or tryptophan, this CDR3 likely stems from a read error. The DNA is left out, because the CDR3 cannot be placed on it with certainty; the CDR3 is given as TCRdb lists it. The rearrangement uses TRBV6-2 or TRBV6-3 and TRBJ2-7; TRBD1 was called by the table and not checked on the DNA. Germline CDR1 reads MNHEY; CDR2 reads SVGEGT. The CDR3 has 13 amino acids, counting both end residues. The CDR3 loop is CASSYNAGTGVVI.

The chain couples TRBV10-3 to TRBJ2-1; 15 bases map to TRBD2. Germline V lookup: CDR1 ENHRY, CDR2 SYGVKD. Unmatched junction bases numbered 4, after V lost 3 bases and J lost 4 bases. The CDR3 has 17 amino acids. CDR3 DNA sequence: TGTGCCATCAGTGACGCGGGACTAGCGGGAGGTTACAATGAGCAGTTCTTC. Amino acid sequence: CAISDAGLAGGYNEQFF.

V gene TRBV27 combines with J gene TRBJ2-1; 10 bases agree with TRBD2. CDR1 is MNHEY and CDR2 is SMNVEV in the germline V gene (reference sequence). This CDR3 has 13 residues. V shed 5 bases and J 10 bases; nucleotides not matched to a gene: 5. CDR3 sequence: CASSSGRAFEQFF. The CDR3 DNA reads as TGTGCCAGCAGTAGCGGGAGGGCTTTCGAGCAGTTCTTC.

The V and J genes are TRBV7-2 and TRBJ2-3, with 9 bases that match TRBD1. The CDR3 spans 14 residues. CDR1 and CDR2 (germline): SGHTA, FQGNSA. After removal of 4 bases from V and 5 bases from J, the junction contained 4 bases not matched to a gene. CDR3 nucleotide sequence: TGTGCCAGCAGCTCGACAGGGGGGAGAGATACGCAGTATTTT. Translation gives CASSSTGGRDTQYF.

In its sample, this clone was seen a few times. The rearrangement links TRBV5-4 to TRBJ2-7; the match to TRBD1 covers 9 bases. The trim removed 6 bases at V and 6 bases at J, leaving 16 bases unmatched. The CDR3 runs to 16 residues. Germline V gene data show CDR1 as SGHNT and CDR2 as YYREEE (reference sequence). The CDR3 spells CASTYTGTGTPGEQYF. CDR3 DNA: TGTGCCAGCACTTATACCGGGACAGGGACTCCTGGCGAGCAGTACTTC.

The chain joins TRBV5-5 to TRBJ1-2; D might be TRBD1 (6 bases). Trimming cost V 1 base and J 4 bases, with 14 bases left between them. Germline V gene data show CDR1 as SGHKS and CDR2 as YYEKEE (reference sequence). This CDR3 is built from 15 residues. This chain's CDR3 is CASSLSRDKIYGYTF. DNA of the CDR3: TGTGCCAGCAGCTTGTCGAGGGACAAGATCTATGGCTACACCTTC.

The chain has TRBV5-5 and TRBJ2-2, with D perhaps matching TRBD2 (6 bases). CDR1 is SGHKS, CDR2 YYEKEE, per germline (reference sequence). CDR3 length: 18 amino acids. Trimming took 2 bases from V and 0 from J, leaving 17 bases between them. CDR3 residues: CASSLAGLHSANTGELFF. In DNA form, the CDR3 reads TGTGCCAGCAGCTTAGCGGGCCTTCATTCCGCGAACACCGGGGAGCTGTTTTTT.

This rearrangement joins TRBV5-6 to TRBJ1-5; D is unclear. Trimming removed 4 bases from V and 0 bases from J, with 17 bases in between. In germline, CDR1 is SGHDT, CDR2 YYEEEE. The CDR3 has 17 residues. CDR3 coding DNA: TGTGCCAGCAGCCCTTGGCGGCCGGGGTATAGCAATCAGCCCCAGCATTTT. The encoded protein is CASSPWRPGYSNQPQHF.

This clone was seen once. This chain links TRBV5-4 with TRBJ1-1; no firm D call. V lost 2 bases and J 6 bases, leaving 14 bases between the germline ends. CDR3 size: 14 residues. The germline gives CDR1 SGHNT, CDR2 YYREEE (reference sequence). In DNA, the CDR3 is TGTGCCAGCAGCTTTGGGCAGGCGCCCTCTGAAGCTTTCTTT. It encodes CASSFGQAPSEAFF.

The rearrangement uses TRBV2 and TRBJ2-1; TRBD2 matches 10 bases. The germline V gene has CDR1 SNHLY and CDR2 FYNNEI. The CDR3 is 16 residues long. The J segment lost 8 bases and the V segment lost 1 base, leaving 8 bases of the junction unmatched. CDR3 sequence reads: CASSEGLLAGLDEQFF. The DNA of the CDR3 is TGTGCCAGCAGTGAAGGATTACTAGCGGGGCTGGATGAGCAGTTCTTC.

The chain uses TRBV4-3 and TRBJ1-1; the D is unclear. Trimming shortened V by 5 bases and J by 5 bases, and 12 bases separated the two germline ends. From germline, CDR1 is LGHNA and CDR2 YSLEER. The CDR3 is made up of 13 amino acids. The CDR3, as DNA: TGCGCCAGCAGCAAGGGAAGGGAGACTGAAGCTTTCTTT. Translation: CASSKGRETEAFF.

This chain links TRBV5-6 with TRBJ2-2, with 8 bases that match TRBD1. The CDR3 consists of 15 residues. With 5 bases clipped from V and 3 bases from J, the junction kept 6 bases outside the gene matches. In germline, CDR1 is SGHDT, CDR2 YYEEEE. The CDR3 sequence: CASRAGGWDTGELFF. In nucleotides, the CDR3 is TGTGCCAGCAGAGCAGGGGGCTGGGACACCGGGGAGCTGTTTTTT. Full variable domain (rest looked up from reference TRBV5-6 and TRBJ2-2): DAGVTQSPTHLIKTRGQQVTLRCSPKSGHDTVSWYQQALGQGPQFIFQYYEEEERQRGNFPDRFSGHQFPNYSSELNVNALLLGDSALYLCASRAGGWDTGELFFGEGSRLTVL.

This clone occurred a few times. The chain uses TRBV14 and TRBJ2-7; 8 bases fit TRBD1. Germline values: CDR1 SGHDN, CDR2 FVKESK. J gave up 4 bases and V 0 bases, and 14 bases lay outside the gene matches. This CDR3 comprises 18 residues. This chain's CDR3 is CASSQDRRGWDRRYEQYF. In DNA, the CDR3 is TGTGCCAGCAGCCAAGATCGGAGGGGGTGGGACAGGCGTTACGAGCAGTACTTC.

The chain recombines TRBV10-3 with TRBJ1-3, with a possible D match to TRBD1 (5 bases). V was clipped by 11 bases and J by 8 bases, with 19 bases between them. The CDR3 is 13 residues long. Germline V gene data show CDR1 as ENHRY and CDR2 as SYGVKD. The CDR3 reads CAAISDQGDTIYF. CDR3 in DNA: TGTGCCGCCATCAGTGATCAAGGGGACACCATATATTTT.

The rearrangement links TRBV30 to TRBJ2-3; 16 bases agree with TRBD2. This CDR3 has 16 residues. From germline, CDR1 is GTSNPN and CDR2 SVGIG (reference sequence). V shed 3 bases and J 4 bases; nucleotides not matched to a gene: 4. The CDR3 loop is CAWSEGLAGGPDTQYF. CDR3 sequence (DNA): TGTGCCTGGAGCGAGGGACTAGCGGGAGGGCCAGATACGCAGTATTTT.

The chain carries TRBV7-6 and TRBJ2-7, with a tentative D call TRBD2 (6 bases). Germline V gene lookup returns CDR1 SGHVS and CDR2 FNYEAQ. The germline V and J ends were trimmed by 3 bases and 0 bases, with 9 bases remaining between them. This CDR3 comprises 14 residues. The CDR3 DNA sequence: TGTGCCAGCAGCTTTGGGGGGAGCTCCTACGAGCAGTACTTC. Protein product: CASSFGGSSYEQYF.